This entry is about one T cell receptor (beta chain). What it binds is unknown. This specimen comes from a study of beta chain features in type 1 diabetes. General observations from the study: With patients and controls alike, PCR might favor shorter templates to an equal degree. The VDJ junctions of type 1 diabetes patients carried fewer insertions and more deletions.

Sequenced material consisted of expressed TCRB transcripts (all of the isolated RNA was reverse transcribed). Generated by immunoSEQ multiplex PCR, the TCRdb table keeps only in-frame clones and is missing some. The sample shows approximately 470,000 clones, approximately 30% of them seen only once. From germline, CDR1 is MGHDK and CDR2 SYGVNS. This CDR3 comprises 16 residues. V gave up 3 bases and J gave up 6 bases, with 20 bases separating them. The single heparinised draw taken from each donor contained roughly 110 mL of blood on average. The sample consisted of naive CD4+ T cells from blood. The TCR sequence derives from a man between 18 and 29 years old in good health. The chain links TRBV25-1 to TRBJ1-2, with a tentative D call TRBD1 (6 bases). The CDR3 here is CASSDFAAGAQDGYTF. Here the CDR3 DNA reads TGTGCCAGCAGTGATTTTGCGGCAGGGGCTCAGGATGGCTACACCTTC.